The rows below give T cell receptor beta chains drawn from one sample of a study of blood T cell repertoires in COVID-19. Here immunoSEQ multiplex PCR was the method, and the copy in TCRdb shows in-frame clones only, minus some. Of about 66,000 clones in the sample, 88% were seen once. Sample: peripheral blood. The receptors were sampled from a woman between 70 and 85 years old with acute or convalescent COVID-19. Each CDR3 is given with its conserved first and last residue. D genes are given only for firm matches. Part of the rows lack a size; the others show once, few, many or a class for expanded clones.

V: TRBV7-6
size: -
D: -
CDR3: CASSSQGRSNYGYTF

V: TRBV9
size: -
D: -
CDR3: CASSELLSSTDTQYF

V: TRBV19
size: few
D: TRBD1
CDR3: CASSIESGGTGPQYF

V: TRBV10-3
size: -
D: -
CDR3: CAISEGTVPDTQYF

V: TRBV4-1
size: -
D: -
CDR3: CASSHKRAGPSYEQYF

V: TRBV14
size: -
D: TRBD1
CDR3: CASSPRTGYYGYTF

V: TRBV6-5
size: -
D: -
CDR3: CASSYRANRFNEQFF

V: TRBV18
size: -
D: -
CDR3: CASSPGTPREKLFF

V: TRBV28
size: few
D: -
CDR3: CASTWTRGNQPQHF

V: TRBV7-9
size: -
D: TRBD2
CDR3: CASSPIGLAEQETQYF

V: TRBV6-6
size: -
D: -
CDR3: CASRVTPPLSYGYTF

V: TRBV25-1
size: -
D: TRBD1
CDR3: CASSEGSRGPEKLFF

V: TRBV24-1
size: -
D: -
CDR3: CATSDSGHNYGYTF

V: TRBV6-5
size: once
D: -
CDR3: CASSISGSLSQYF

V: TRBV28
size: few
D: TRBD1
CDR3: CASSLRQGFTGELFF

V: TRBV28
size: -
D: -
CDR3: CASSLRGQSTEAFF

V: TRBV28
size: -
D: TRBD1
CDR3: CASSQGAIEGADEQFF

V: TRBV4-1
size: -
D: TRBD2
CDR3: CASSHTVSGGRTDTQYF

V: TRBV6-5
size: -
D: -
CDR3: CASSKQGSNNSPLHF

V: TRBV20-1
size: -
D: TRBD2
CDR3: CSTSGQETQYF

V: TRBV6-5
size: -
D: TRBD1
CDR3: CASSYGYRGYGYTF

V: TRBV4-3
size: -
D: TRBD1
CDR3: CASSQDAWDRGATEAFF

V: TRBV28
size: -
D: TRBD1
CDR3: CASSPSGTGGFQETQYF

V: TRBV6-6
size: once
D: TRBD2
CDR3: CASSPTSGVSTDTQYF

V: TRBV28
size: -
D: TRBD1
CDR3: CASSSLGQANTEAFF

V: TRBV11-2
size: once
D: -
CDR3: CASSLGQGENTNEKLFF

V: TRBV7-8
size: once
D: -
CDR3: CASSIKTAGTGELFF

V: TRBV18
size: -
D: -
CDR3: CASSPRPLLREGDTEAFF

V: TRBV28
size: few
D: -
CDR3: CASSLLRVLTYGYTF

V: TRBV3-1/TRBV3-2
size: -
D: TRBD1
CDR3: CASSQWGQESPLHF

V: TRBV11-2
size: -
D: -
CDR3: CASSRETYNEQFF

V: TRBV19
size: once
D: -
CDR3: CASSIRTDSPLHF

V: TRBV5-1
size: -
D: -
CDR3: CASSLASGGFYGYTF

V: TRBV5-1
size: -
D: -
CDR3: CASSLEPYNEKLFF

V: TRBV7-3
size: -
D: -
CDR3: CASSLSGPGTEQFF

V: TRBV5-5
size: -
D: -
CDR3: CASSDYRERELFF

V: TRBV9
size: -
D: TRBD1
CDR3: CASSVGGQSSTEAFF

V: TRBV9
size: -
D: TRBD1
CDR3: CASRSRDSPYGYTF

V: TRBV5-1
size: once
D: TRBD1
CDR3: CASSARTGDGETQYF

V: TRBV19
size: -
D: -
CDR3: CASSPSGNTGELFF

V: TRBV28
size: -
D: TRBD1
CDR3: CASSSRDRPNTQYF

V: TRBV2
size: -
D: TRBD1
CDR3: CAGQGLNTEAFF

V: TRBV7-2
size: -
D: -
CDR3: CASSLEAGVPYEQYF